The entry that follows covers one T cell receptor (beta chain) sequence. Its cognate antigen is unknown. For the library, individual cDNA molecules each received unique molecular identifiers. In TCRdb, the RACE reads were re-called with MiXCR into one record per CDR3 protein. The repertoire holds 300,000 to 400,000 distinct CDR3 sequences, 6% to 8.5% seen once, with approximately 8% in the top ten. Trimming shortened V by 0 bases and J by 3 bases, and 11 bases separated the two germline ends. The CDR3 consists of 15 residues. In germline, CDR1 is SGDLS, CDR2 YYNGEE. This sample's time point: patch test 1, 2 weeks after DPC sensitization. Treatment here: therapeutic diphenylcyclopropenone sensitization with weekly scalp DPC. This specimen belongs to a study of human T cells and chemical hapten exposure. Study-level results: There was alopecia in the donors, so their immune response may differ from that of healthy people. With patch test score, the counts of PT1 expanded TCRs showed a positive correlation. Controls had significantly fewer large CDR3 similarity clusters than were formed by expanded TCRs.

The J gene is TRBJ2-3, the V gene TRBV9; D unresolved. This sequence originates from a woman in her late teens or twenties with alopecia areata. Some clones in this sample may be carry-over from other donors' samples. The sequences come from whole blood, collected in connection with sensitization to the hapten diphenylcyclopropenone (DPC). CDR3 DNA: TGTGCCAGCAGCGTAGCGCAGGAAAGGACAGATACGCAGTATTTT. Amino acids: CASSVAQERTDTQYF.